This TCR beta chain was found in a study of shared clonotypes between healthy human individuals. The protocol was immunoSEQ multiplex PCR, while the TCRdb copy is restricted to in-frame clones and leaves out a portion. This sample has some 2.4 million clones, with 80% to 95% found just once. V lost 3 bases to trimming and J lost 3 bases; unmatched junction nucleotides: 3. This CDR3 comprises 13 residues. Germline lookup yields CDR1 SGDLS and CDR2 YYNGEE. The origin of this receptor is a man younger than 35 in good health. Some clones in this sample may be carry-over from other donors' samples. This rearrangement joins TRBV9 to TRBJ2-7; 7 positions agree with TRBD1. The material sequenced was naive CD4+ T cells from PBMCs. Subset denoted: CD45RA+ positively selected. DNA of the CDR3: TGTGCCAGCAGCGGGGGACAGTTCTACGAGCAGTACTTC. Amino acids: CASSGGQFYEQYF.